This T cell receptor beta chain appears in the sequencing data of a study of T-cell memory formation after mild COVID-19. Study-wide context: In these data, TCR clusters were largely donor specific. General study results and limits: Certain responding clones were present in pre-infection memory, suggesting participation of cross-reactive memory. While clones contracting from day 15 to 85 were balanced between CD4 and CD8, later expanders leaned CD4+.

5'RACE primed at constant segments yielded TCR alpha and TCR beta cDNA libraries bearing sample barcodes and UMIs. A single record per CDR3 protein comes from TCRdb applying MiXCR to the 5' RACE reads. The table lists roughly 480,000 distinct CDR3 sequences, approximately 23% of them singletons, with 9.5% to 15% in the top ten. This clonotype was seen more than once but under ten times. Its antigen is unidentified. Germline V CDR1 and CDR2: SGHAT, FQNNGV. Germline trimming cut 5 bases from V and 10 bases from J; bases unmatched to any gene: 24. The CDR3 sequence is 18 residues long. The clonotype originates from an adult woman who had mild COVID-19 (a few samples of this study predate the infection). Cell type and time point are not known. This chain connects TRBV11-2 to TRBJ1-1; 8 nucleotides line up with TRBD1. Material for sequencing was PBMCs or a T cell subset sorted from them (not recorded which). The CDR3 loop reads CASSPPPTWTGRGGGAFF. CDR3 DNA: TGTGCCAGCAGCCCCCCTCCGACCTGGACAGGGAGGGGAGGAGGAGCTTTCTTT.